This is a list of T cell receptor beta chains from one sample in a study of shared clonotypes between healthy human individuals. The method was immunoSEQ multiplex PCR; TCRdb's version includes in-frame clones alone and lacks a portion of them. Altogether 450,000 to 550,000 clones are present, 75% to 85% being singletons, with the ten largest covering under 15%. Sequencing was performed on PBMCs. Source of these receptors: a woman aged 40 to 55 in good health. Some clones in this sample may be carry-over from other donors' samples. CDR3s leave out the opening cysteine and the closing phenylalanine or tryptophan.

V gene	J gene	CDR3 protein
TRBV28	TRBJ1-2	ASSLEQGGSYGYT
TRBV30	TRBJ2-1	AWSMGDWGNEQF
TRBV11-2	TRBJ2-5	ASSPEVDQETQY
TRBV6-5	TRBJ2-1	ASSRPGLAEGF
TRBV9	TRBJ1-1	ASSRGGSLRGTEAF
TRBV5-6	TRBJ1-2	ASSFRGGYT
TRBV27	TRBJ2-5	ASPKNGTGSEETQY
TRBV4-2	TRBJ2-7	ASSLDRSRQY
TRBV20-1	TRBJ2-3	SAGSTDTQY
TRBV6-5	TRBJ2-1	ASSYPQEYGNEQF